The T cell receptor (beta chain) described here comes from a study of molecular identifiers for immune sequencing clone quantification. Previously described methods and listed TCR primers were employed for the bulk TCR libraries. TCRdb processed the PCR reads anew with MiXCR; each CDR3 protein has one entry. The sample has under 600,000 distinct CDR3 sequences, roughly 23% seen once; the top ten hold about 0.8%. V shed 6 bases and J shed 5 bases, with 12 bases lying between them. The V gene's germline CDR1 is KGHSH and CDR2 LQKENI. CDR3 size: 13 residues. The sequence was obtained from a human donor in good health. Some libraries in this study had Jurkat cell RNA spiked in. Sample: naive CD8+ T cells from blood, with Jurkat cell RNA spiked in. Subset indicated: FACS-sorted CD8+CD4-CCR7+CD45RA+ naive T cells. The chain is built from TRBV18 and TRBJ2-3; no clear D. The CDR3 DNA reads as TGTGCCAGCTCCCCGGAATATCTAGATACGCAGTATTTT. Its translation is CASSPEYLDTQYF.